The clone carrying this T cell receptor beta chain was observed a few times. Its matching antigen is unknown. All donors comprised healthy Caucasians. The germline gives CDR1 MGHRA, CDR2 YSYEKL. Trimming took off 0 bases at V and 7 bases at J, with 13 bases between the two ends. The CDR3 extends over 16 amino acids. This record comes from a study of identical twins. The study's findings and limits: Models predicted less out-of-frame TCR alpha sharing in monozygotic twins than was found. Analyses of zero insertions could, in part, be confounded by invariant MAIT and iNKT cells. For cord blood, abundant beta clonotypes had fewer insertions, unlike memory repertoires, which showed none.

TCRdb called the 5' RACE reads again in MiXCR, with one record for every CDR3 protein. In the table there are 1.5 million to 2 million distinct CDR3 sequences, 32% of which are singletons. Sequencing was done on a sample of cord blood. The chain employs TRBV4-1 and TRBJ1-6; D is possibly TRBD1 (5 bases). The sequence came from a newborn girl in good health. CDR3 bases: TGCGCCAGCAGCCAAGAGCAGGCAGGGAACAATTCACCCCTCCACTTT. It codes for CASSQEQAGNNSPLHF.